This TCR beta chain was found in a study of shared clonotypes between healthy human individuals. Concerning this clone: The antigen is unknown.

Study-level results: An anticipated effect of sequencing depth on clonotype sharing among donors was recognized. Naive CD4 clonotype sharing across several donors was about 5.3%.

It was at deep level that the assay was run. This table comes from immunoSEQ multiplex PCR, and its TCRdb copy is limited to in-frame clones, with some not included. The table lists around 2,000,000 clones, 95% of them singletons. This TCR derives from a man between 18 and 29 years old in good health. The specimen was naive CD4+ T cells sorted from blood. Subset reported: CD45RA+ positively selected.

CDR3 in amino acids: CASSLQWAGNTIYF. CDR3 nucleotide sequence: TGTGCCAGCAGTTTACAGTGGGCTGGAAACACCATATATTTT. The chain combines TRBV28 with TRBJ1-3; D is unclear. The V end was cut by 2 bases, the J end by 2 bases, with 7 bases between. CDR1 and CDR2 (germline): MDHEN, SYDVKM. This CDR3 region has 14 residues.